The source of this T cell receptor beta chain is a study of cytomegalovirus exposure and HLA in healthy donors. Overall study results and limits: A later analysis linked a missense variant in DCLRE1C to the trimming of TCR beta V and J genes. Prediction of most subjects' HLA-A and HLA-B alleles by TCR beta sequences was reportedly accurate.

Researchers ran the PCR with 60 Vbeta and 13 Jbeta primers. Data came from immunoSEQ multiplex PCR; TCRdb stores just in-frame clones and leaves some out. The sample data list 200,000 to 250,000 clones. In regard to this clone: The antigen remains undetermined.

Trimming cost V 1 base and J 1 base, with 7 bases left between them. CDR1 is MNHNS, CDR2 SASEGT, per germline. The CDR3 is 14 amino acids. The receptor comes from a woman in her 30s in good health and CMV-seropositive. The sample consisted of PBMCs. The gene calls are TRBV6-1 and TRBJ2-5; no clear D. Here the CDR3 reads CASSEGAIQETQYF. For the CDR3, the DNA is TGTGCCAGCAGTGAAGGGGCCATCCAAGAGACCCAGTACTTC.